A single sample gave rise to the 21 T cell receptor beta chains below, sequenced in a study of PD-1 blockade in classical Hodgkin lymphoma. This table comes from immunoSEQ multiplex PCR, and its TCRdb copy is limited to in-frame clones, with some not included. This table holds tens of thousands of clones, 78% found once. Time point denoted: cycle 4 day 1 (C4D1), after about 6 weeks of nivolumab. Relapse was seen in all patients after autologous stem cell transplantation, and brentuximab vedotin exposure was variable. The source material was peripheral blood mononuclear cells (PBMCs), sampled before the fourth cycle of nivolumab. The receptors come from a human donor with classical Hodgkin lymphoma.

This chain connects TRBV9 to TRBJ1-2, with a weak D call TRBD1 (5 bases). CDR1 is SGDLS, CDR2 YYNGEE, per germline. This CDR3 is built from 14 residues. V gave up 6 bases and J gave up 8 bases, with 20 bases separating them. CDR3 nucleotide sequence: TGTGCCAGCAACAAAGGGGAGGGGTGGTACGGCTACACCTTC. Amino acids: CASNKGEGWYGYTF.

This clone came up once. The gene calls are TRBV7-5 and TRBJ1-5; the listed D gene, TRBD1, was not tested against the DNA. TRBV7-5 is noted as a pseudogene. This CDR3 is 20 amino acids long. The CDR3 region is CARSLYRGHGKPYSNQPQHF. The CDR3 region has the DNA TGTGCCAGAAGCTTATACAGGGGGCATGGCAAACCTTATAGCAATCAGCCCCAGCATTTT.

J is TRBJ1-5 and V is TRBV5-5, with 9 bases matching TRBD1. With V trimmed by 4 bases and J by 5 bases, 7 bases remained unmatched. Looked up from germline, CDR1 is SGHKS and CDR2 is YYEKEE (reference sequence). This CDR3 spans 15 amino acids. The CDR3 region has the DNA TGTGCCAGCAGCCCCGGGACAGGGTGGGATCAGCCCCAGCATTTT. Translated, it gives CASSPGTGWDQPQHF. Drawing the rest from reference TRBV5-5 and TRBJ1-5, the complete variable domain is DAGVTQSPTHLIKTRGQQVTLRCSPISGHKSVSWYQQVLGQGPQFIFQYYEKEERGRGNFPDRFSARQFPNYSSELNVNALLLGDSALYLCASSPGTGWDQPQHFGDGTRLSIL.

The chain has TRBV18 and TRBJ2-5, with TRBD1 matching 8 bases. Looked up from germline, CDR1 is KGHSH and CDR2 is LQKENI. J gave up 5 bases and V 6 bases, and 11 bases lay outside the gene matches. The CDR3 is 15 amino acids. The CDR3 DNA is TGTGCCAGCTCCAAGGGACAGGAGATTGTGGAGACCCAGTACTTC. Translation gives CASSKGQEIVETQYF.

This clone was seen a few times. J is TRBJ1-5 and V is TRBV6-1; D is possibly TRBD1 (5 bases). Trimming shortened V by 7 bases and J by 10 bases, and 14 bases separated the two germline ends. From germline, CDR1 is MNHNS and CDR2 SASEGT. The CDR3 consists of 12 residues. This CDR3 is CASMGPVGPQHF. CDR3 coding DNA: TGTGCCAGCATGGGGCCCGTGGGTCCCCAGCATTTT.

The genes are TRBV5-4 and TRBJ2-5, with 8 bases lining up with TRBD1. The J segment lost 4 bases and the V segment lost 1 base, leaving 6 bases of the junction unmatched. The CDR3 is made up of 15 amino acids. Germline CDR1 SGHNT, CDR2 YYREEE (reference sequence). CDR3 protein: CASSLTGQGIETQYF. The CDR3 DNA is TGTGCCAGCAGCTTGACAGGACAGGGTATAGAGACCCAGTACTTC.

The chain links TRBV5-1 to TRBJ1-2; D is unclear. The ends were cut back, 0 bases at V and 1 base at J, with 7 bases in the middle. Germline V gene sequence: CDR1 SGHRS, CDR2 YFSETQ. The CDR3 loop spans 14 amino acids. CDR3 DNA sequence: TGCGCCAGCAGCTTGGACGTGTTTAACTATGGCTACACCTTC. Translating gives CASSLDVFNYGYTF.

This clone was seen more than once but under ten times. The chain employs TRBV5-8 and TRBJ1-2; 8 bases are shared with TRBD1. V shed 7 bases, J shed 3 bases, and the junction held 17 bases outside the gene matches. Germline V CDR1 and CDR2: SGHTS, YDEGEE. The CDR3 spans 17 residues. The CDR3 DNA reads as TGTGCCAGCCAGAGGCGGACAGGGAACCCTTTGGACTATGGCTACACCTTC. Amino acids: CASQRRTGNPLDYGYTF.

This chain uses TRBV5-1 with TRBJ2-5; tentatively, D is TRBD1 (5 bases). The V end was cut by 4 bases, the J end by 2 bases, with 18 bases between. Germline assignment: CDR1 SGHRS and CDR2 YFSETQ. The CDR3 runs to 16 residues. The CDR3 protein is CASSHTGQPSQETQYF. The CDR3 coding sequence is TGCGCCAGCAGCCACACCGGACAACCTTCTCAAGAGACCCAGTACTTC.

V gene TRBV5-1 combines with J gene TRBJ2-2; D may be TRBD1 or TRBD2 (5 bases each). The CDR3 loop spans 15 amino acids. Germline CDR1 is SGHRS and CDR2 is YFSETQ. V was shortened by 4 bases and J by 0 bases, with 10 bases between the two germline ends. The CDR3 reads CASSLGRTNTGELFF. As DNA, the CDR3 is TGCGCCAGCAGCCTGGGACGGACGAACACCGGGGAGCTGTTTTTT.

The chain couples TRBV18 to TRBJ2-7; 7 bases fit TRBD1. Unmatched junction bases numbered 7, after V lost 10 bases and J lost 1 base. The CDR3 extends over 13 amino acids. CDR1 is KGHSH and CDR2 is LQKENI in the germline V gene. The CDR3 DNA is TGTGCCACTGGGACAGTGTCATCCTACGAGCAGTACTTC. Translation gives CATGTVSSYEQYF.

The chain couples TRBV29-1 to TRBJ2-3, with 12 bases fitting TRBD2. CDR3 length: 17 amino acids. Germline CDR1 is SQVTM and CDR2 is ANQGSEA. V shed 3 bases and J 1 base; nucleotides not matched to a gene: 8. The CDR3 protein is CSVETSGSGGGTDTQYF. The CDR3 DNA reads TGCAGCGTTGAGACTAGCGGGAGTGGTGGAGGCACAGATACGCAGTATTTT.

This sequence joins TRBV21-1 and TRBJ2-7; TRBD1, the table's D call, lacks a check against the DNA. TRBV21-1 is shown as a pseudogene. The CDR3 covers 10 residues. This CDR3 reads CASPSQAPTF. CDR3 coding DNA: TGTGCCAGCCCGTCACAGGCGCCCACCTTC.

The genes are TRBV19 and TRBJ1-5; a possible D gene is TRBD1 (5 bases). Germline loops: CDR1 LNHDA, CDR2 SQIVND (reference sequence). The V gene lost 1 base and the J gene lost 0 bases, with 10 bases spanning the gap. The CDR3 length is 16 residues. The CDR3 bases are TGTGCCAGTAGTATAGGTGGGACGGCTAGCAATCAGCCCCAGCATTTT. Translation: CASSIGGTASNQPQHF. Full variable domain (missing parts from reference TRBV19 and TRBJ1-5): DGGITQSPKYLFRKEGQNVTLSCEQNLNHDAMYWYRQDPGQGLRLIYYSQIVNDFQKGDIAEGYSVSREKKESFPLTVTSAQKNPTAFYLCASSIGGTASNQPQHFGDGTRLSIL.

CDR3 protein: CASSVAVGGPADTQYF. CDR3 nucleotides: TGTGCCAGCAGCGTAGCAGTGGGGGGGCCGGCAGATACGCAGTATTTT. The rearrangement joins TRBV9 to TRBJ2-3, with TRBD2 as a possible D gene (7 bases). This CDR3 has 16 amino acids. V was pared by 0 bases and J by 4 bases, with 15 bases between. Germline-derived CDR1 and CDR2 are SGDLS and YYNGEE.

As for this clone: Here the CDR3 omits its conserved ending phenylalanine or tryptophan, so a read error is the likely source. The chain links TRBV6-6 to TRBJ1-2; TRBD1 is a possible D gene (5 bases). Germline V CDR1 and CDR2: MNHNY, SVGAGI (reference sequence). CDR3 length: 12 amino acids. V lost 5 bases, J lost 4 bases, and 8 bases lay in between. CDR3 region: CASSPGSYGYTL. CDR3 sequence (DNA): TGTGCCAGCAGTCCAGGGTCCTATGGCTACACCCTC.

V usage is TRBV19 and J usage is TRBJ1-5; 8 positions agree with TRBD1. CDR1 and CDR2 (germline): LNHDA, SQIVND (reference sequence). The V segment lost 2 bases and the J segment 7 bases; nucleotides outside the gene matches: 7. The CDR3 consists of 15 residues. The CDR3 bases are TGTGCCAGTAGTATATCCGGGACAGGACAGCAGCCCCAGCATTTT. Translated: CASSISGTGQQPQHF.

At least ten counts were recorded for this clone. The V call is TRBV5-1, the J call TRBJ2-7; 14 bases fit TRBD2. The length of the CDR3 is 14 residues. Germline-derived CDR1 and CDR2 are SGHRS and YFSETQ. J was trimmed by 8 bases and V by 0 bases; bases with no gene match: 1. CDR3 residues: CASSLGLAGGQQYF. In DNA, the CDR3 is TGCGCCAGCAGCTTGGGACTAGCGGGGGGGCAGCAGTACTTC.

The CDR3 sequence is CASSTRTGDHGYTF. The CDR3 DNA sequence: TGTGCCAGCAGCACCCGGACAGGGGATCATGGCTACACCTTC. The V call is TRBV7-9, the J call TRBJ1-2, with 9 bases identical to TRBD1. Germline values: CDR1 SEHNR, CDR2 FQNEAQ (reference sequence). This CDR3 has 14 amino acids. The V segment lost 5 bases and the J segment 6 bases; nucleotides outside the gene matches: 7. Full variable domain (missing parts from reference TRBV7-9 and TRBJ1-2): DTGVSQNPRHKITKRGQNVTFRCDPISEHNRLYWYRQTLGQGPEFLTYFQNEAQLEKSRLLSDRFSAERPKGSFSTLEIQRTEQGDSAMYLCASSTRTGDHGYTFGSGTRLTVV.

This chain joins TRBV10-3 and TRBJ2-1, with 10 bases identical to TRBD2. The CDR3 sequence is 14 residues long. Germline CDR1 is ENHRY and CDR2 is SYGVKD. Trimming took 6 bases from V and 7 from J; bases not matched to a gene: 6. The CDR3 region is CAISSGGARNEQFF. CDR3 DNA sequence: TGTGCCATCAGCAGCGGGGGGGCGAGGAATGAGCAGTTCTTC.

This chain connects TRBV14 to TRBJ2-1; the match to TRBD1 covers 9 bases. Unmatched junction bases numbered 10, after V lost 4 bases and J lost 3 bases. This CDR3 comprises 17 residues. Germline lookup yields CDR1 SGHDN and CDR2 FVKESK. The CDR3 sequence is CASSRRDRAKNYNEQFF. The CDR3 coding sequence is TGTGCCAGCAGCCGCCGGGACAGGGCGAAAAACTACAATGAGCAGTTCTTC.